Listed here are 16 T cell receptor beta chains from one sample, sequenced in a study of human T cells and chemical hapten exposure (dated by TCRdb to the early 2020s). Libraries were made using 5' RACE. TCRdb shows the sequencer as Illumina MiSeq. The raw public reads went through TCRdb reprocessing: fastp at Q25, MiXCR clone calling, in-frame beta chains kept. Every entry covers one CDR3 protein and lists the most common genes and DNA from its rows. In all, the sample holds 95,000 to 120,000 distinct CDR3 sequences, and roughly a fifth of those were seen once. Approximately 3% of the sample is held by the ten biggest clonotypes. Unfractionated whole blood was collected in Tempus Blood RNA tubes, and total RNA was extracted from that blood. Source of these receptors: a human donor in good health.

This clonotype was seen many times. The chain is built from TRBV6-1 and TRBJ2-6, with 8 bases that match TRBD1. This CDR3 spans 18 amino acids. Germline V gives CDR1 MNHNS, CDR2 SASEGT. V lost 3 bases to trimming and J lost 2 bases; unmatched junction nucleotides: 9. CDR3 coding DNA: TGTGCCAGCAGTGAGTTAGGACAGGGCAGCGCTGGGGCCAACGTCCTGACTTTC. Its protein is CASSELGQGSAGANVLTF.

The V and J genes are TRBV14 and TRBJ2-7, with 7 bases lining up with TRBD1. The V gene end was trimmed by 4 bases and the J gene end by 0 bases; junction bases not matched to a gene: 9. Germline V lookup: CDR1 SGHDN, CDR2 FVKESK. The CDR3 extends over 16 amino acids. The CDR3, as DNA: TGTGCCAGCAGCCTCCTGAGGGGGACAGACTCCTACGAGCAGTACTTC. This sequence encodes CASSLLRGTDSYEQYF.

With respect to this clonotype: This could be a read error, since a much larger clone is one nucleotide away. The chain employs TRBV28 and TRBJ1-2; 11 positions agree with TRBD1. Germline V gene data show CDR1 as MDHEN and CDR2 as SYDVKM. The CDR3 sequence is 15 residues long. CDR3 DNA: TGTGCCAGCAGCTCATGGACAGGGGGCTCTAGTGGCTACGCCTTC. Protein: CASSSWTGGSSGYAF.

The rearrangement uses TRBV7-2 and TRBJ2-3, with a possible D match to TRBD2 (6 bases). Germline V gene lookup returns CDR1 SGHTA and CDR2 FQGNSA. This CDR3 has 17 amino acids. The V end lost 1 base, the J end lost 2 bases, and 16 bases lay between the germline ends. The CDR3, as DNA: TGTGCCAGCAGCTTAGGCCGACTAGGAGGGCCCACAGATACGCAGTATTTT. It codes for CASSLGRLGGPTDTQYF.

This clonotype was recorded many times. The V gene is TRBV12-3 or TRBV12-4, the J gene TRBJ2-1; 14 bases are a match to TRBD2. The V and J ends lost 5 bases and 9 bases, in that order; junction bases with no gene match: 12. This CDR3 has 17 amino acids. CDR3 region: CASSPTSGRAGEGEQFF. In DNA form, the CDR3 reads TGTGCCAGCAGTCCGACTAGCGGGAGGGCCGGAGAGGGTGAGCAGTTCTTC.

This clonotype was detected a few times. The V gene is TRBV21-1, the J gene TRBJ2-7; the table's TRBD2 call for D was not verified on the DNA. TRBV21-1 is labeled a pseudogene. CDR3 size: 19 residues. The DNA of the CDR3 is TGTGCCAGCAGCAAAGCAGCTAGCGGGTGGCCAGCAGATTCCTACGAGCAGTACTTC. It is translated as CASSKAASGWPADSYEQYF.

This clonotype appeared a few times. V usage is TRBV5-1 and J usage is TRBJ1-1, with 8 bases aligning to TRBD1. In germline, CDR1 is SGHRS, CDR2 YFSETQ. The trim removed 0 bases at V and 4 bases at J, leaving 5 bases unmatched. This CDR3 has 15 residues. The CDR3 sequence: CASSLGSGGGTEAFF. CDR3 coding DNA: TGCGCCAGCAGCTTGGGGTCAGGGGGCGGCACTGAAGCTTTCTTT.

V gene TRBV11-2 combines with J gene TRBJ2-1; D unresolved. V was trimmed by 1 base and J by 16 bases, leaving 11 bases between them. Germline V gene data show CDR1 as SGHAT and CDR2 as FQNNGV. This CDR3 has 11 residues. As DNA, the CDR3 is TGTGCCAGCAGCTTAGCAGGTTTTTGTTTCTTC. Encoded protein: CASSLAGFCFF.

The chain has TRBV11-2 and TRBJ2-3, with D possibly matching TRBD1 (5 bases). The CDR3 contains 12 residues. Trimming removed 6 bases at V and 10 bases at J, with 14 bases between. Germline V gene lookup returns CDR1 SGHAT and CDR2 FQNNGV. The CDR3 reads CASSQGVGPQYF. CDR3 sequence (DNA): TGTGCCAGCAGTCAGGGTGTTGGTCCGCAGTATTTT.

The rearrangement uses TRBV6-5 and TRBJ1-1; TRBD1 matches 7 bases. J gave up 0 bases and V 2 bases, and 3 bases lay outside the gene matches. The CDR3 consists of 15 residues. Germline values: CDR1 MNHEY, CDR2 SVGAGI. As DNA, the CDR3 is TGTGCCAGCAGTTACACCAGGGGGATGAACACTGAAGCTTTCTTT. Protein product: CASSYTRGMNTEAFF.

The V and J genes are TRBV27 and TRBJ1-1; D not resolved. V lost 3 bases to trimming and J lost 1 base, with 6 bases between them. This CDR3 has 13 residues. Germline-derived CDR1 and CDR2 are MNHEY and SMNVEV (reference sequence). CDR3 protein: CASSFVRNTEAFF. The CDR3 coding sequence is TGTGCCAGCAGTTTCGTCAGGAACACTGAAGCTTTCTTT.

The chain combines TRBV6-2 or TRBV6-3 with TRBJ1-3; 7 bases map to TRBD1. Looked up from germline, CDR1 is MNHEY and CDR2 is SVGEGT. V lost 8 bases and J lost 4; bases outside the gene matches: 8. The CDR3 length is 14 residues. The CDR3 region has the DNA TGTGCCAGCGGCGAGACAGGGAGAGGAAACACCATATATTTT. Its translation is CASGETGRGNTIYF.

The chain has TRBV5-4 and TRBJ1-1, with D perhaps TRBD1 (6 bases). Germline V gives CDR1 SGHNT, CDR2 YYREEE (reference sequence). The V and J ends lost 2 bases and 0 bases respectively, with 8 bases between them. CDR3 length: 14 residues. This CDR3 is CASSLRGLNTEAFF. The DNA of the CDR3 is TGTGCCAGCAGCTTACGGGGGCTGAACACTGAAGCTTTCTTT.

The chain recombines TRBV30 with TRBJ1-4; no reliable D call. Trimming stripped 1 base from V and 8 bases from J, with 17 bases between. Germline lookup yields CDR1 GTSNPN and CDR2 SVGIG (reference sequence). This CDR3 comprises 15 residues. DNA for the CDR3: TGTGCCTGGAGTGGGCAGCTCGGGGTAGGCGAAAAACTGTTTTTT. Protein product: CAWSGQLGVGEKLFF.

In this sample, this clonotype turned up a few times. The chain links TRBV7-2 to TRBJ2-5, with D tentatively TRBD1 or TRBD2 (5 bases each). The CDR3 covers 14 residues. Trimming took off 6 bases at V and 1 base at J, with 12 bases between the two ends. CDR1 is SGHTA, CDR2 FQGNSA, per germline. This CDR3 is CASRSGTLQETQYF. CDR3 DNA sequence: TGTGCCAGCAGGTCCGGGACGCTCCAAGAGACCCAGTACTTC.

In this sample, this clonotype turned up a few times. The chain links TRBV27 to TRBJ2-3; no definite D call. Germline CDR1 is MNHEY and CDR2 is SMNVEV (reference sequence). This CDR3 has 13 amino acids. The germline V and J ends were trimmed by 2 bases and 8 bases, with 11 bases remaining between them. The CDR3 DNA sequence: TGTGCCAGCAGTTTAACGTGGAAAGGTACGCAGTATTTT. Protein: CASSLTWKGTQYF.